The source of this T cell receptor (beta chain) is a study of T cell repertoires in cytomegalovirus infection. Germline V gene lookup returns CDR1 SGHAT and CDR2 FQDESV (reference sequence). The V end was cut by 4 bases, the J end by 3 bases, with 22 bases between. The CDR3 consists of 17 residues. TCRdb recomputed calls from the reads with MiXCR, one row per CDR3 protein. The sample carries hundreds of thousands of distinct CDR3 sequences, around 31% recorded once. With respect to this clonotype: The antigen remains undetermined.

The J gene is TRBJ2-7, the V gene TRBV11-1, with a tentative D call TRBD1 (7 bases). Sequences were derived from cultured PBMCs, sampled from culture after CMV antigen stimulation. The receptor was derived from a human donor in good health (CMV status not recorded). Some clones in this sample may be carry-over from other donors' samples. CDR3 sequence: CASSSRLGGTAYYEQYF. In DNA form, the CDR3 reads TGTGCCAGCAGCTCCCGCCTTGGAGGGACAGCTTACTACGAGCAGTACTTC.